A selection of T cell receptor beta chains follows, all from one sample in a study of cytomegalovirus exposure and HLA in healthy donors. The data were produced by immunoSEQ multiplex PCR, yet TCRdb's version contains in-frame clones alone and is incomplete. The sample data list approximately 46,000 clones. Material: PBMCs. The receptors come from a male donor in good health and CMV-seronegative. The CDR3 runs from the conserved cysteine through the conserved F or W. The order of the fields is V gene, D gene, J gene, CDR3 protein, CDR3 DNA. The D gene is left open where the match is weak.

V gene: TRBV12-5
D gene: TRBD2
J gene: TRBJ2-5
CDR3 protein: CASGSQIGGGLGETQYF
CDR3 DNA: TGTGCTAGTGGTTCTCAAATTGGGGGAGGGTTGGGAGAGACCCAGTACTTC

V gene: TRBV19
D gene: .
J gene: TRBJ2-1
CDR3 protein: CASCSNAYNEQFF
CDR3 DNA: TGTGCCAGTTGCAGTAACGCCTACAATGAGCAGTTCTTC

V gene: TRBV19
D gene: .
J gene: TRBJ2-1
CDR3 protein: CASSIWTDSYNEQFF
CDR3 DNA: TGTGCCAGTAGTATATGGACAGATTCCTACAATGAGCAGTTCTTC

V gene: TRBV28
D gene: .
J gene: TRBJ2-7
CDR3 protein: CASRPGEAGHLEQYF
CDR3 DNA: TGTGCCAGCAGACCCGGGGAGGCCGGTCACTTGGAGCAGTACTTC

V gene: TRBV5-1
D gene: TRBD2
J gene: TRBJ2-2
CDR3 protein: CASSATGTSGKTGELFF
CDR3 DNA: TGCGCCAGCAGCGCTACCGGGACTAGCGGGAAAACCGGGGAGCTGTTTTTT

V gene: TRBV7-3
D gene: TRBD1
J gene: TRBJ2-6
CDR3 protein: CASSSGTVTSGANVLTF
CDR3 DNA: TGTGCCAGCAGCTCCGGGACAGTGACCTCTGGGGCCAACGTCCTGACTTTC

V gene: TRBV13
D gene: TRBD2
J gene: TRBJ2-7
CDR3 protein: CASSLGRLAGGSYEQYF
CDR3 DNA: TGTGCCAGCAGCTTGGGGCGACTAGCGGGAGGCTCCTACGAGCAGTACTTC

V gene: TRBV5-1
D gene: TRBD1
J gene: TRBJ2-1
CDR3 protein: CASSLAGQEYNEQFF
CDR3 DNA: TGCGCCAGCAGCTTGGCCGGACAGGAGTACAATGAGCAGTTCTTC

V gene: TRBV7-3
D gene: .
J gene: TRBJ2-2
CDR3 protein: CASSSSGSTGELFF
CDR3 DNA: TGTGCCAGCAGCTCCTCAGGGTCTACCGGGGAGCTGTTTTTT

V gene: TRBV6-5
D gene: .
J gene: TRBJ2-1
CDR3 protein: CASRRSAESYNEQFF
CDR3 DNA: TGTGCCAGCCGTCGGTCAGCGGAGTCCTACAATGAGCAGTTCTTC

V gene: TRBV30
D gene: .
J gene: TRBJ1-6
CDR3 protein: CAWSSSYNSPLHF
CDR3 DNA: TGTGCCTGGTCTAGCTCCTATAATTCACCCCTCCACTTT

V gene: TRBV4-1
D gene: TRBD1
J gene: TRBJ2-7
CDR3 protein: CASSQFLPPGQVRYEQYF
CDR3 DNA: TGCGCCAGCAGCCAATTCTTACCCCCGGGACAGGTACGCTACGAGCAGTACTTC

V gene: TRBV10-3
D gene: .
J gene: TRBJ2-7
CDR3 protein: CAISETPGTSNYEQYF
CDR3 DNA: TGTGCCATCAGTGAGACCCCCGGGACTTCGAACTACGAGCAGTACTTC

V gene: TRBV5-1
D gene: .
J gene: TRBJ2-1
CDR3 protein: CASRSLASRNEQFF
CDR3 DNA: TGCGCCAGCAGGAGCCTAGCGTCCCGCAATGAGCAGTTCTTC

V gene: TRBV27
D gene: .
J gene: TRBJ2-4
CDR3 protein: CASSPAGAGRAKNIQYF
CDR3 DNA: TGTGCCAGCAGTCCCGCCGGGGCGGGACGAGCCAAAAACATTCAGTACTTC

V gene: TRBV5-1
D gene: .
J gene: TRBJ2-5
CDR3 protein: CASSLYSGEETQYF
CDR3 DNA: TGCGCCAGCAGCTTGTATAGCGGAGAAGAGACCCAGTACTTC

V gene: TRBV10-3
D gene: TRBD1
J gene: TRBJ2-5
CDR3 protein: CAISSDRGEQETQYF
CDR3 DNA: TGTGCCATCAGCTCGGACAGGGGCGAACAAGAGACCCAGTACTTC

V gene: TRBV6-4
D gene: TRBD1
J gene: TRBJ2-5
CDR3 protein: CASSRDRGETQYF
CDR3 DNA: TGTGCCAGCTCCAGGGACAGGGGAGAGACCCAGTACTTC

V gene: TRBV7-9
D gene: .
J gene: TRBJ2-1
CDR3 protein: CASSFLYNEQFF
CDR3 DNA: TGTGCCAGCAGCTTTCTGTACAATGAGCAGTTCTTC

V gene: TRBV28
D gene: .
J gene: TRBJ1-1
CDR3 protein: CASSFSPGPGQREAFF
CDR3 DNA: TGTGCCAGCAGTTTTTCCCCCGGGCCAGGGCAACGCGAAGCTTTCTTT

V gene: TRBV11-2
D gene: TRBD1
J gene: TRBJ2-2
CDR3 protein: CASSLGGRGQWTGELFF
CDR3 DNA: TGTGCCAGCAGCTTAGGGGGCAGGGGGCAATGGACCGGGGAGCTGTTTTTT

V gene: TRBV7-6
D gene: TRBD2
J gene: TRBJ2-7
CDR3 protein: CASSRTSGTVYEQYF
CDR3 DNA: TGTGCCAGCAGCAGGACTAGCGGGACCGTTTACGAGCAGTACTTC

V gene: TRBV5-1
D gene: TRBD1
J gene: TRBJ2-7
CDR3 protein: CASSPGPGQGTYEQYF
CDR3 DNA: TGCGCCAGCAGCCCGGGCCCGGGACAGGGGACCTACGAGCAGTACTTC

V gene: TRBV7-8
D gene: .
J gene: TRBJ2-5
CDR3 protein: CASSRYRQVKETQYF
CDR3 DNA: TGTGCCAGCAGCCGTTACCGACAGGTTAAAGAGACCCAGTACTTC

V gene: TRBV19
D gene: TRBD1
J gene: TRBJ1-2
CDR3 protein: CASSLQDRGRYGYTF
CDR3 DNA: TGTGCCAGTAGTCTCCAAGACAGGGGCCGGTATGGCTACACCTTC

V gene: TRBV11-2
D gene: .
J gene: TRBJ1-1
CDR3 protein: CASSFISLNTEAFF
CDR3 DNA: TGTGCCAGCAGCTTTATCTCCCTTAACACTGAAGCTTTCTTT

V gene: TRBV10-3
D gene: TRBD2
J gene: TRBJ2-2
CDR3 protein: CAIRGTNTNTGELFF
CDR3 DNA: TGTGCCATCAGGGGGACTAACACGAACACCGGGGAGCTGTTTTTT

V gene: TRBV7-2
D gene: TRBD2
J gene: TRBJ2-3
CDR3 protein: CASSTGLAGGADTQYF
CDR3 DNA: TGTGCCAGCAGCACCGGACTAGCGGGAGGGGCAGATACGCAGTATTTT

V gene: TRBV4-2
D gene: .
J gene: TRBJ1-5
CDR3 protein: CASSQDGRGDQPQHF
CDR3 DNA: TGTGCCAGCAGCCAAGATGGCAGGGGCGATCAGCCCCAGCATTTT

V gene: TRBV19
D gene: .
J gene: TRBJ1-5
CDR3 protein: CASSTQPPTSQPQHF
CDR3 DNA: TGTGCCAGTAGTACACAGCCACCCACAAGTCAGCCCCAGCATTTT

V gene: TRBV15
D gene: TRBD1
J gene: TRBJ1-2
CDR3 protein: CATSREARGDSGYTF
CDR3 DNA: TGTGCCACCAGCAGAGAGGCCAGGGGGGACTCCGGCTACACCTTC

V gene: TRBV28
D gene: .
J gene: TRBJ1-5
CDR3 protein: CASRMGGSNQPQHF
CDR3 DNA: TGTGCCAGCAGAATGGGGGGGAGCAATCAGCCCCAGCATTTT

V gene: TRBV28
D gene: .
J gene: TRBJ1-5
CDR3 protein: CASSFSNQPQHF
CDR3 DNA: TGTGCCAGCAGCTTTAGCAATCAGCCCCAGCATTTT

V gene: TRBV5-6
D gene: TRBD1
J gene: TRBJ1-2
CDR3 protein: CASSFLRQGYGCTF
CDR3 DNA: TGTGCCAGCAGCTTCCTTAGACAGGGGTATGGCTGCACCTTC

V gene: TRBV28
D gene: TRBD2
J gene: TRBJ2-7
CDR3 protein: CASRSPGRSGAKSSYEQYF
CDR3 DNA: TGTGCCAGCAGATCCCCCGGACGAAGCGGGGCCAAAAGCTCCTACGAGCAGTACTTC

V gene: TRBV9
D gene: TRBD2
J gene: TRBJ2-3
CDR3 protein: CASSVEVLAGIPDTQYF
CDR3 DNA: TGTGCCAGCAGCGTAGAGGTACTAGCGGGAATCCCAGATACGCAGTATTTT

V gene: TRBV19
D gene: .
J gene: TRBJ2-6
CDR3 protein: CASSMGRAGKLSGANVLTF
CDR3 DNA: TGTGCCAGTAGTATGGGTCGAGCAGGGAAACTCTCTGGGGCCAACGTCCTGACTTTC

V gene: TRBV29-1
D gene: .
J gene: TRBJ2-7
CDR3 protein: CSVVGRGEQYF
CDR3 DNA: TGCAGCGTTGTGGGGCGTGGCGAGCAGTACTTC

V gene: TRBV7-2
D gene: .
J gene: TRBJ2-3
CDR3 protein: CASSLATDTQYF
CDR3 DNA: TGTGCCAGCAGCCTGGCCACAGATACGCAGTATTTT

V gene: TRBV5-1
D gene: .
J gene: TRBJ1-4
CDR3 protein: CASSLNPATSGEKLFF
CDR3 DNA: TGCGCCAGCAGCTTGAATCCAGCTACCTCGGGTGAAAAACTGTTTTTT

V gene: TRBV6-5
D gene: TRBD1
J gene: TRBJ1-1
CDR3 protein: CASSYGRGMNTEAFF
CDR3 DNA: TGTGCCAGCAGTTATGGCAGGGGGATGAACACTGAAGCTTTCTTT

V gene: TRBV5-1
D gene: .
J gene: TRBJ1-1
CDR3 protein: CASRSLMNTEAFF
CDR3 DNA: TGCGCCAGCAGGTCACTGATGAACACTGAAGCTTTCTTT

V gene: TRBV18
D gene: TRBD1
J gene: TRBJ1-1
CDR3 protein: CASSPDRATEAFF
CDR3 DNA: TGTGCCAGCTCGCCCGACAGGGCGACTGAAGCTTTCTTT

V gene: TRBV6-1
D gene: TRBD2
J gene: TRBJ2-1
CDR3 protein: CASSDPNLREEFEQFF
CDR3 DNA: TGTGCCAGCAGTGACCCCAATTTACGGGAGGAATTTGAGCAGTTCTTC

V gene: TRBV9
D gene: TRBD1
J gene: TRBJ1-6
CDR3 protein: CASSVEPGQGDSPLHF
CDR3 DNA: TGTGCCAGCAGCGTAGAACCGGGACAGGGAGATTCACCCCTCCACTTT

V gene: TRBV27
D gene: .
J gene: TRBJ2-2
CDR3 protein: CASSFQWHTGELFF
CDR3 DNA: TGTGCCAGCAGTTTCCAGTGGCACACCGGGGAGCTGTTTTTT

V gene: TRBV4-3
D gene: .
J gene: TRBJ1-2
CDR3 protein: CASSQDREETHTF
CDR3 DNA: TGCGCCAGCAGCCAAGATCGAGAGGAGACGCACACCTTC

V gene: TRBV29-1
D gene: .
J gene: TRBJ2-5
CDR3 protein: CSVEDPRYQETQYF
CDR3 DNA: TGCAGCGTTGAAGACCCCAGGTACCAAGAGACCCAGTACTTC

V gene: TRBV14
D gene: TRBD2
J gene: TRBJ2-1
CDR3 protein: CASSTSGPTPFF
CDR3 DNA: TGTGCCAGCTCCACTAGCGGCCCCACTCCGTTCTTC

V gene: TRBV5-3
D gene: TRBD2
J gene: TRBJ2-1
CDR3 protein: CARSVNSGRSYEQFF
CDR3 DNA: TGTGCCAGAAGCGTGAATAGCGGGAGGAGCTATGAGCAGTTCTTC

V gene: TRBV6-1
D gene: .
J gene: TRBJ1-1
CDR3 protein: CASSETRTVNTEAFF
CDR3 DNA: TGTGCCAGCAGTGAGACCCGGACAGTGAACACTGAAGCTTTCTTT

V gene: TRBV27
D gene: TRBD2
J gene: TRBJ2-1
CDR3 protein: CASRKEAGGFGNEQFF
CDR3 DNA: TGTGCCAGCAGGAAAGAGGCGGGAGGCTTCGGCAATGAGCAGTTCTTC

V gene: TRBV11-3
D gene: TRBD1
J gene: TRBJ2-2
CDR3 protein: CASSGRDRGTGELFF
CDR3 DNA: TGTGCCAGCAGCGGCCGGGACAGGGGAACCGGGGAGCTGTTTTTT